Listed below are T cell receptor beta chains from one sample, sequenced in a study of Ad26.COV2.S vaccination and SARS-CoV-2 variants. Clones were sequenced by immunoSEQ multiplex PCR, and TCRdb holds only the in-frame ones, with some missing. The data contain about 350,000 clones, 80% to 90% of them singletons. This specimen was peripheral blood, taken in a trial of Ad26.COV2.S vaccine versus placebo. All receptors come from a person between 18 and 59 years old who received the Ad26.COV2.S COVID-19 vaccine or a placebo. Both conserved end residues are part of each CDR3.

J: TRBJ2-1
V: TRBV27
CDR3: CASSFQGSYNEQFF

J: TRBJ2-2
V: TRBV5-6
CDR3: CASSFLEISGELFF

J: TRBJ1-1
V: TRBV6-5
CDR3: CASSRLQGGAFF

J: TRBJ1-2
V: TRBV27
CDR3: CASSLLPIRRQKNYGYTF

J: TRBJ1-1
V: TRBV6-5
CDR3: CASTRNTEAFF

J: TRBJ2-4
V: TRBV11-2
CDR3: CASSLDRLAKNIQYF

J: TRBJ2-5
V: TRBV11-2
CDR3: CASSLVAGQQETQYF

J: TRBJ2-7
V: TRBV28
CDR3: CASSLYGTGIYEQYF

J: TRBJ1-5
V: TRBV29-1
CDR3: CSVADRGDQPQHF

J: TRBJ1-2
V: TRBV6-6
CDR3: CASSYLAGGGGYGYTF

J: TRBJ2-3
V: TRBV24-1
CDR3: CATSDSKGPDTQYF

J: TRBJ2-5
V: TRBV6-2/TRBV6-3
CDR3: CASSRPSGRETQYF

J: TRBJ2-7
V: TRBV11-2
CDR3: CASSRGGEQYF

J: TRBJ2-7
V: TRBV18
CDR3: CASSLRDSYEQYF

J: TRBJ2-7
V: TRBV5-1
CDR3: CASSFGDYEQYF

J: TRBJ1-2
V: TRBV7-2
CDR3: CASSLAGDYGYTF

J: TRBJ2-3
V: TRBV20-1
CDR3: CSAISDTQYF

J: TRBJ2-5
V: TRBV7-9
CDR3: CASSSGQFQETQYF

J: TRBJ1-1
V: TRBV5-5
CDR3: CASSRSGTGYVNTEAFF

J: TRBJ2-3
V: TRBV15
CDR3: CATSRDGRETDTQYF

J: TRBJ1-2
V: TRBV9
CDR3: CASSGGTEGAGGYTF

J: TRBJ2-6
V: TRBV27
CDR3: CASSLKGTLNIAGANVLTF

J: TRBJ2-3
V: TRBV5-1
CDR3: CASSSGASGEKDTQYF

J: TRBJ2-7
V: TRBV6-5
CDR3: CASSRARLVYEQYF

J: TRBJ1-1
V: TRBV19
CDR3: CASRGDGAPEAFF

J: TRBJ2-7
V: TRBV2
CDR3: CASSSLPGLVPEQYF

J: TRBJ1-1
V: TRBV4-2
CDR3: CASSQVRKKNTEAFF

J: TRBJ2-5
V: TRBV6-5
CDR3: CASGALTGEQETQYF

J: TRBJ2-7
V: TRBV5-6
CDR3: CASSLSGVAYEQYF

J: TRBJ1-5
V: TRBV6-5
CDR3: CASSYRGGQPQHF

J: TRBJ2-1
V: TRBV11-2
CDR3: CASSLEGTGSSYNEQFF

J: TRBJ2-1
V: TRBV3-1/TRBV3-2
CDR3: CASSHLLGTGAGNEQFF

J: TRBJ2-1
V: TRBV28
CDR3: CASSSGTERRNEQFF

J: TRBJ2-1
V: TRBV2
CDR3: CASSQQGLNEQFF

J: TRBJ2-1
V: TRBV5-1
CDR3: CASSFDRQNQQGQFF

J: TRBJ2-5
V: TRBV25-1
CDR3: CASSLGTAETQYF

J: TRBJ2-2
V: TRBV4-1
CDR3: CASSQDLGWGTGELFF

J: TRBJ1-6
V: TRBV27
CDR3: CASTRTENSPLHF

J: TRBJ2-3
V: TRBV7-2
CDR3: CASSLSAGGPDTQYF

J: TRBJ2-2
V: TRBV28
CDR3: CASSLTGELFF

J: TRBJ2-1
V: TRBV27
CDR3: CASGGTGGYNEQFF

J: TRBJ2-3
V: TRBV2
CDR3: CASSETDWDTQYF

J: TRBJ1-1
V: TRBV3-1/TRBV3-2
CDR3: CASSHFARGRGTEAFF

J: TRBJ2-3
V: TRBV29-1
CDR3: CSVEDEASGRPLDTQYF

J: TRBJ2-2
V: TRBV12-5
CDR3: CATKTGPVGELFF

J: TRBJ1-2
V: TRBV2
CDR3: CATRDRPYGYTF

J: TRBJ1-6
V: TRBV19
CDR3: CASSPKGRQGILFSPLHF

J: TRBJ2-2
V: TRBV3-1/TRBV3-2
CDR3: CASSWGAPGAAGELFF

J: TRBJ2-1
V: TRBV13
CDR3: CASSLVGGSSYNEQFF

J: TRBJ2-7
V: TRBV3-1/TRBV3-2
CDR3: CASSQWTDYSYEQYF

J: TRBJ1-1
V: TRBV19
CDR3: CASSIGGRGKAFF

J: TRBJ1-3
V: TRBV5-4
CDR3: CASSLGWQETTGNTIYF

J: TRBJ1-1
V: TRBV28
CDR3: CASLGQTTEAFF